Described below is a single T cell receptor beta chain sequence and its context. The protocol was immunoSEQ multiplex PCR, while the TCRdb copy is restricted to in-frame clones and leaves out a portion. The data show 160,000 or so clones, with more than 85% seen just once and under 2.5% held by the top ten. CDR3 length equals 12 residues. This entry comes from a study of control samples from healthy donors and cancer patients. The gene calls are TRBV21-1 and TRBJ1-2. TRBV21-1 is annotated as a pseudogene. The sequenced material came from blood. The receptor was isolated from a man over 45 in good health. The chain's CDR3 is CASSKKGGGYTF. Written as DNA, the CDR3 is TGTGCCAGCAGCAAAAAGGGGGGTGGCTACACCTTC.